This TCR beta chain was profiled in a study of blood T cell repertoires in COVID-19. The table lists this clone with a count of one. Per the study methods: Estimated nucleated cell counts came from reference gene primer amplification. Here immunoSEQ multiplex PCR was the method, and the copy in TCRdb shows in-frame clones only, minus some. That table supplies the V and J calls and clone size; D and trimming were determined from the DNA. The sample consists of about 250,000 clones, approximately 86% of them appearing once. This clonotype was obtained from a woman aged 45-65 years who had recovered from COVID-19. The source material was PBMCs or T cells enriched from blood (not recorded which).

The CDR3 DNA reads TGTGCCAGCAGTGTAGACAGCCCGGGGAACACCGGGGAGCTGTTTTTT. Encoded protein: CASSVDSPGNTGELFF. V gene TRBV2 combines with J gene TRBJ2-2; TRBD1 might be the D (5 bases). This CDR3 has 16 residues. V gave up 4 bases and J gave up 1 base, with 13 bases separating them. The germline V gene has CDR1 SNHLY and CDR2 FYNNEI. Based on the CDR3 plus reference TRBV2 and TRBJ2-2, the full variable domain is EPEVTQTPSHQVTQMGQEVILRCVPISNHLYFYWYRQILGQKVEFLVSFYNNEISEKSEIFDDQFSVERPDGSNFTLKIRSTKLEDSAMYFCASSVDSPGNTGELFFGEGSRLTVL.